These T cell receptor beta chains were read from a single sample in a study of T cells in Graves' hyperthyroidism and ophthalmopathy. TCRdb re-analysed the multiplex PCR reads in MiXCR, keeping a single row per CDR3 protein. The table lists over 200,000 distinct CDR3 sequences, 17% of them singletons. Sequencing was carried out using blood. The receptors derive from a man aged 45-60 years with Graves' hyperthyroidism. CDR3s include the opening cysteine and the closing phenylalanine or tryptophan. Each record gives: J gene, clone size, V gene, D gene, CDR3 DNA, CDR3 protein. The D gene is left open where the match is weak. Only part of the rows carry a size: once, few, many, or a class if the clone is expanded.

J: TRBJ2-2; size: NA; V: TRBV9; D: TRBD1; DNA: TGTGCCAGCAGCGATGGGACAGAGAACACCGGGGAGCTGTTTTTT; CDR3: CASSDGTENTGELFF
J: TRBJ2-5; size: many; V: TRBV11-2; D: TRBD2; DNA: TGTGCCAGCAGCTTAGGGAGGCCTAGCGGGAGGCGGAAAGAGACCCAGTACTTC; CDR3: CASSLGRPSGRRKETQYF
J: TRBJ2-3; size: few; V: TRBV7-9; D: NA; DNA: TGTGCCAGCAGCTTAGGTTCTAGCAGTAGCACAGATACGCAGTATTTT; CDR3: CASSLGSSSSTDTQYF
J: TRBJ2-5; size: many; V: TRBV6-2/TRBV6-3; D: NA; DNA: TGTGCCAGCCTCCCCCGGAACCAAGAGACCCAGTACTTC; CDR3: CASLPRNQETQYF
J: TRBJ2-5; size: many; V: TRBV29-1; D: TRBD1; DNA: TGCAGCGCCGGACAGGGTGGGGGGGAGACCCAGTACTTC; CDR3: CSAGQGGGETQYF
J: TRBJ2-5; size: NA; V: TRBV2; D: NA; DNA: TGTGCCAGCCAACCCACAATCCGACTAGGAGGCCCCCAAGAGACCCAGTACTTC; CDR3: CASQPTIRLGGPQETQYF
J: TRBJ1-6; size: many; V: TRBV7-9; D: NA; DNA: TGTGCCAGCAGTTCTGACAGGTTCAATAATTCACCCCTCCACTTT; CDR3: CASSSDRFNNSPLHF
J: TRBJ2-1; size: many; V: TRBV7-9; D: TRBD2; DNA: TGTGCCAGCAGAGAAAGAGGACTAGCGGGAGGGAGGAATGAGCAGTTCTTC; CDR3: CASRERGLAGGRNEQFF
J: TRBJ1-6; size: many; V: TRBV2; D: NA; DNA: TGTGCCAGCAGTGTCCAGGGGAGGGATTCACCCCTCCACTTT; CDR3: CASSVQGRDSPLHF
J: TRBJ2-1; size: many; V: TRBV18; D: NA; DNA: TGTGCCAGCTCACCAGAGAATGAGCAGTTCTTC; CDR3: CASSPENEQFF
J: TRBJ2-2; size: many; V: TRBV20-1; D: TRBD1; DNA: TGCAGTGCTAGAGATGGCGGACAGGGGAGGCTAACCGGGGAGCTGTTTTTT; CDR3: CSARDGGQGRLTGELFF
J: TRBJ1-2; size: few; V: TRBV20-1; D: NA; DNA: TGCAGCGTTGTTGGGGTTCGGGGCTACACCTTC; CDR3: CSVVGVRGYTF
J: TRBJ2-7; size: few; V: TRBV10-2; D: TRBD1; DNA: TGCGCCAGCAACCCTTCGGGACAGGGATCCTACGAGCAGTACTTC; CDR3: CASNPSGQGSYEQYF
J: TRBJ2-1; size: few; V: TRBV20-1; D: TRBD1; DNA: TGCAGTGCTAGCTTCGGGACAGGGAACTACAATGAGCAGTTCTTC; CDR3: CSASFGTGNYNEQFF
J: TRBJ2-5; size: NA; V: TRBV7-2; D: TRBD1; DNA: TGTGCCAGCAGCTCTCGAACAGGGGGCCTCGGAGTGACCCAGTACTTC; CDR3: CASSSRTGGLGVTQYF
J: TRBJ2-1; size: many; V: TRBV5-1; D: NA; DNA: TGCGCCAGCAGCTTTGGTCGATCCAATGAGCAGTTCTTC; CDR3: CASSFGRSNEQFF
J: TRBJ2-1; size: NA; V: TRBV2; D: NA; DNA: TGTGCCAGCAGTGAAGAAGCGCCCAGGAGTGAGCAGTTCTTC; CDR3: CASSEEAPRSEQFF
J: TRBJ1-4; size: NA; V: TRBV28; D: NA; DNA: TGTGCCAGCAGTTCCCGGACACATGAAAAACTGTTTTTT; CDR3: CASSSRTHEKLFF
J: TRBJ2-1; size: many; V: TRBV28; D: TRBD2; DNA: TGTGCCAGCAGTTTGTCAAGGGAGGGCCAGAATGAGCAGTTCTTC; CDR3: CASSLSREGQNEQFF
J: TRBJ2-3; size: few; V: TRBV28; D: NA; DNA: TGTGCCAGCAGTAAGAAGTACGCAGATACGCAGTATTTT; CDR3: CASSKKYADTQYF
J: TRBJ2-2; size: many; V: TRBV11-3; D: NA; DNA: TGTGCCAGCAGCTTAGGGGAGATTGGGACCGGGGAGCTGTTTTTT; CDR3: CASSLGEIGTGELFF
J: TRBJ2-4; size: many; V: TRBV20-1; D: TRBD2; DNA: TGCAGTGCTAGAGAGGGACTAGCGGGAGGCAAAAACATTCAGTACTTC; CDR3: CSAREGLAGGKNIQYF
J: TRBJ2-1; size: few; V: TRBV29-1; D: TRBD2; DNA: TGCAGCGTTGAGGCCCCACTAGCGAAGAGGTATGAGCAGTTCTTC; CDR3: CSVEAPLAKRYEQFF
J: TRBJ2-1; size: few; V: TRBV20-1; D: TRBD2; DNA: TGCAGTGCTAGAGATTGGGGGGGTAAAGATGAGCAGTTCTTC; CDR3: CSARDWGGKDEQFF
J: TRBJ2-3; size: many; V: TRBV2; D: TRBD2; DNA: TGTGCCAGCGAGTATGGCGGCGGGAGAACCAGCACAGATACGCAGTATTTT; CDR3: CASEYGGGRTSTDTQYF
J: TRBJ2-3; size: many; V: TRBV18; D: TRBD2; DNA: TGTGCCAGCTCACCAAAGAGCGGGAGGCACAGCACAGATACGCAGTATTTT; CDR3: CASSPKSGRHSTDTQYF
J: TRBJ2-7; size: NA; V: TRBV4-1; D: NA; DNA: TGCGCCAGCAGCCATCCCGGTGAGTCCCGCGAGCAGTACTTC; CDR3: CASSHPGESREQYF
J: TRBJ1-6; size: few; V: TRBV6-1; D: TRBD1; DNA: TGTGCCAGCAGTTCGTCGCAGGGGGCGAATAATTCACCCCTCCACTTT; CDR3: CASSSSQGANNSPLHF
J: TRBJ2-3; size: few; V: TRBV10-1; D: NA; DNA: TGCGCCAGCAGTGAGTCGACTCGGGAAGGTACGCAGTATTTT; CDR3: CASSESTREGTQYF
J: TRBJ2-1; size: NA; V: TRBV24-1; D: TRBD2; DNA: TGTGCCACCAGTGACTCTAGCGGGAGCTCCTACAATGAGCAGTTCTTC; CDR3: CATSDSSGSSYNEQFF
J: TRBJ2-3; size: NA; V: TRBV15; D: TRBD2; DNA: TGTGCCACCAGCAGAGATAGGACTAGCGGGACGCAGTATTTT; CDR3: CATSRDRTSGTQYF
J: TRBJ2-1; size: few; V: TRBV11-3; D: TRBD2; DNA: TGTGCCAGCAGCCCCCGTCGGGGGAGCGGGAGGAATAGGGATGAGCAGTTCTTC; CDR3: CASSPRRGSGRNRDEQFF
J: TRBJ2-3; size: many; V: TRBV27; D: NA; DNA: TGTGCCAGCACTCCGCTGGTAGCGGGCACAGATACGCAGTATTTT; CDR3: CASTPLVAGTDTQYF
J: TRBJ2-2; size: NA; V: TRBV12-3/TRBV12-4; D: TRBD1; DNA: TGTGCCAGCAGTCTCACGGACAGGGGAACCGGGGAGCTGTTTTTT; CDR3: CASSLTDRGTGELFF
J: TRBJ1-1; size: many; V: TRBV18; D: NA; DNA: TGTGCCAGCTCACCAAACAGGGCGGACACTGAAGCTTTCTTT; CDR3: CASSPNRADTEAFF
J: TRBJ1-2; size: many; V: TRBV11-2; D: NA; DNA: TGTGCCAGCAGCTTAGGATCCGGAAAGAACTATGGCTACACCTTC; CDR3: CASSLGSGKNYGYTF
J: TRBJ2-4; size: many; V: TRBV12-3/TRBV12-4; D: NA; DNA: TGTGCCAGCAGTTTGGGGATAAGCACCATTCAGTACTTC; CDR3: CASSLGISTIQYF
J: TRBJ2-7; size: many; V: TRBV3-1; D: TRBD2; DNA: TGTGCCAGCAGCACTCCGGGACTAGCGGGAGACGAGCAGTACTTC; CDR3: CASSTPGLAGDEQYF
J: TRBJ2-7; size: many; V: TRBV18; D: NA; DNA: TGTGCCAGCTCACCACCGACAGGGAGGGAGCAGTACTTC; CDR3: CASSPPTGREQYF
J: TRBJ2-1; size: many; V: TRBV7-8; D: TRBD2; DNA: TGTGCCAGCAGCTTAATAGCTTGGGGGACTAGCGGGAGAGAGGGGAACAATGAGCAGTTCTTC; CDR3: CASSLIAWGTSGREGNNEQFF
J: TRBJ1-3; size: once; V: TRBV12-3/TRBV12-4; D: TRBD1; DNA: TGTGCCAGCAGGAAGACAGGGGACGTCTCTGGAAACACCATATATTTT; CDR3: CASRKTGDVSGNTIYF
J: TRBJ2-3; size: many; V: TRBV28; D: TRBD1; DNA: TGTGCCAGCAGTTCCCCCCGGAACAGGGGGAGTTCAGATACGCAGTATTTT; CDR3: CASSSPRNRGSSDTQYF
J: TRBJ1-2; size: many; V: TRBV24-1; D: NA; DNA: TGTGCCACCAGTGATTTGGGCCAGGGCGGGACCTATGGCTACACCTTC; CDR3: CATSDLGQGGTYGYTF
J: TRBJ2-1; size: many; V: TRBV5-1; D: TRBD2; DNA: TGCGCCAGCAGCCGATCTCCCAGCGGGAGGGCTGACAATGAGCAGTTCTTC; CDR3: CASSRSPSGRADNEQFF
J: TRBJ1-2; size: many; V: TRBV2; D: NA; DNA: TGTGCCAGCAGTGAAGCAAGGGACTATTATGGCTACACCTTC; CDR3: CASSEARDYYGYTF
J: TRBJ1-6; size: few; V: TRBV20-1; D: TRBD1; DNA: TGCAGTGCGCGATCGGGACAGGGTTACTCACCCCTCCACTTT; CDR3: CSARSGQGYSPLHF
J: TRBJ1-2; size: many; V: TRBV30; D: NA; DNA: TGTGCCTGGACCCCGAGCTCTAACTATGGCTACACCTTC; CDR3: CAWTPSSNYGYTF
J: TRBJ2-7; size: many; V: TRBV2; D: NA; DNA: TGTGCCAGCAGTGGACAGAACTACGAGCAGTACTTC; CDR3: CASSGQNYEQYF
J: TRBJ2-6; size: many; V: TRBV24-1; D: NA; DNA: TGTGCCACCAGTGAAGCGGCTGGGGCCAACGTCCTGACTTTC; CDR3: CATSEAAGANVLTF
J: TRBJ2-1; size: few; V: TRBV20-1; D: TRBD1; DNA: TGCAGTGCTCTCAAAGGGACAGGGAGTAATGAGCAGTTCTTC; CDR3: CSALKGTGSNEQFF
J: TRBJ2-1; size: NA; V: TRBV18; D: TRBD2; DNA: TGTGCCAGCTCACTAACCGGGACTAGATTCCATGAGCAGTTCTTC; CDR3: CASSLTGTRFHEQFF
J: TRBJ1-5; size: NA; V: TRBV4-2; D: NA; DNA: TGTGCCAGCAGCCAAGATAAGGGGGAAAGGCCCCAGCATTTT; CDR3: CASSQDKGERPQHF
J: TRBJ1-2; size: few; V: TRBV20-1; D: NA; DNA: TGCAGTGCTATATGGCACCTATCTAACTATGGCTACACCTTC; CDR3: CSAIWHLSNYGYTF
J: TRBJ1-6; size: NA; V: TRBV5-1; D: NA; DNA: TGCGCCAGCAGCCCGGAAGGCGGCTATAATTCACCCCTCCACTTT; CDR3: CASSPEGGYNSPLHF
J: TRBJ1-2; size: few; V: TRBV25-1; D: NA; DNA: TGTGCCAGCAGAACTAACTATGGCTACACCTTC; CDR3: CASRTNYGYTF